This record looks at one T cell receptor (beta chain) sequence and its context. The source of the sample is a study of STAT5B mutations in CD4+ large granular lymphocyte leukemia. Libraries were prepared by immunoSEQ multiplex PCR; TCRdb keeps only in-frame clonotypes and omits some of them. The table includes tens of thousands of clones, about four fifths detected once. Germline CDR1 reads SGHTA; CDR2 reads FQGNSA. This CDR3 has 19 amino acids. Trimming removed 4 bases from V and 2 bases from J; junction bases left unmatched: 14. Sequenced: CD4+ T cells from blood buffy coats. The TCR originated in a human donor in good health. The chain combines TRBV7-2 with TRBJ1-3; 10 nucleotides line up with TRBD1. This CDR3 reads CASSSSGTGVGRAGNTIYF. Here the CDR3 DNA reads TGTGCCAGCAGCTCGTCCGGGACAGGGGTCGGTCGTGCTGGAAACACCATATATTTT. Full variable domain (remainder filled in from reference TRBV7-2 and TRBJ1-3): GAGVSQSPSNKVTEKGKDVELRCDPISGHTALYWYRQSLGQGLEFLIYFQGNSAPDKSGLPSDRFSAERTGGSVSTLTIQRTQQEDSAVYLCASSSSGTGVGRAGNTIYFGEGSWLTVV.